This T cell receptor (beta chain) is drawn from a study of T cells in localized non-small cell lung cancer. Whole-study findings and limits: Compared with tumor, uninvolved adjacent lung displayed greater T cell clonality, ranking highest overall. A median of roughly 55 of the top 100 tumor clones appeared in adjacent lung, which was paired and uninvolved. Because sequencing included only one region (of the tumor), heterogeneity remains possible. Those with higher blood T cell density had longer overall survival.

Using immunoSEQ multiplex PCR, the repertoire was profiled, and TCRdb retains in-frame clones only, with some absent. The table has 4,100 or so clones, under 35% seen once. Turning to this clone: What it binds is unknown.

This sample comprised lung tumor tissue, obtained before any cancer treatment. This receptor was taken from a man aged 40 to 75 with stage II squamous cell lung carcinoma.

CDR3 sequence reads: CASIEEIFTTNEKLFF. CDR3 bases: TGCGCCAGCATCGAGGAAATATTTACAACTAATGAAAAACTGTTTTTT. V usage is TRBV23-1 and J usage is TRBJ1-4; D not resolved. TRBV23-1 is identified as an open reading frame with a role that is uncertain. This CDR3 has 16 residues. V was shortened by 7 bases and J by 0 bases, with 15 bases between the two germline ends.